This T cell receptor beta chain emerged from a study of blood T cells in healthy people across ages. A second about 6 to 12 cycle PCR used barcoded and J-beta primers. TCRdb re-called the 5' RACE reads with MiXCR, one entry per CDR3 protein. The repertoire holds around 580,000 distinct CDR3 sequences, with around 50% as singletons. Study findings and constraints: Unsorted PBMCs ruled out conclusive naive versus antigen-experienced comparison. As age increased, TCR beta diversity per million T cells fell in a roughly linear fashion.

Individuals who donated were healthy Caucasians from Russia aged roughly 6 to 100. Each sample gave at least 7 million isolated PBMCs. A word on this clonotype: What it binds is unknown.

The sequenced sample was blood. The clonotype originates from an elderly man in good health.

Here the CDR3 reads CASSGEIRDREQFF. The CDR3 DNA sequence: TGTGCCAGCAGTGGGGAGATTCGCGACAGAGAGCAGTTCTTC. V usage is TRBV25-1 and J usage is TRBJ2-1; tentatively, D is TRBD1 or TRBD2 (5 bases each). Germline assignment: CDR1 MGHDK and CDR2 SYGVNS. The germline V and J ends were trimmed by 4 bases and 10 bases, with 17 bases remaining between them. The CDR3 is made up of 14 amino acids.